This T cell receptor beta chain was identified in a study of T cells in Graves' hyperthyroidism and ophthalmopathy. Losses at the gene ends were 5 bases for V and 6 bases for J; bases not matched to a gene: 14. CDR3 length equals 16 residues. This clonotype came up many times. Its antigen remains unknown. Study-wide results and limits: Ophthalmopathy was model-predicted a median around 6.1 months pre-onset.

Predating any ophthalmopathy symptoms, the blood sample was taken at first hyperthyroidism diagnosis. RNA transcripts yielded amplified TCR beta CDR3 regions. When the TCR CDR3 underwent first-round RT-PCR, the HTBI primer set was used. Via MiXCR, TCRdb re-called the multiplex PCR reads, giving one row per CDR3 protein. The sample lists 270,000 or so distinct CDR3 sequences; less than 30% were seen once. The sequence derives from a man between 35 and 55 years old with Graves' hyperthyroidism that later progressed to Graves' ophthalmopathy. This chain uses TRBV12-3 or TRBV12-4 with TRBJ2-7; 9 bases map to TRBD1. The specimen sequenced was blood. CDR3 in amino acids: CASSPPGQGQGGEQYF. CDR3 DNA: TGTGCCAGCAGTCCGCCGGGACAGGGCCAGGGAGGCGAGCAGTACTTC.